This T cell receptor beta chain was observed in a study of blood T cell repertoires in COVID-19 (dated by TCRdb to 2018 to 2021). Regarding the research as a whole: The collaborator samples originated in the United States, Italy and Spain and spanned the acute and convalescent phases of COVID-19. The prospective study material was composed of cDNA or gDNA derived from T cells, B-cell-depleted T cells, or PBMCs. Deeply sampled blood TCRbeta repertoires from subjects exposed to, actively infected with, or recovered from COVID-19 were included in the dataset. The repertoires were released in a freely available public database intended as a resource for research on the immune response to SARS-CoV-2. Samples came from the ongoing ImmuneRACE study (first 160 participants) plus 1,254 subjects from 6 global collaborators. Sample metadata almost always included a de-identified subject ID, COVID-19 status, age in years and sex. Where available, HLA class I and class II types were taken from metadata supplied by the sample provider and were not determined by assay-based typing.

In Seattle, one collaborating source enrolled patients while the infection was active and tracked those patients longitudinally over the course of disease. Collaborating institutions collected whole blood in K2EDTA tubes following their own protocols. For TCRbeta analysis, collaborators shipped samples as frozen whole blood, isolated PBMCs, or DNA extracted from either of those sample types. The paper as a whole reports these results and caveats: The amount of clinical and demographic metadata varied by source and participant and was provided uncurated.

The immunoSEQ Assay, a bias-controlled multiplex PCR, was used to amplify TCRbeta CDR3 regions from genomic DNA. As for the authors' bioinformatics: The number of nucleated cells in each sample was estimated by amplification of reference gene primers within the assay. To quantify the absolute abundance of each unique TCRbeta CDR3 rearrangement, sequence reads were collapsed and filtered. For each sample, productive Simpson clonality was calculated as the square root of Simpson's diversity index across productive rearrangements. What TCRdb holds here is the immuneACCESS table cut down to in-frame rearrangements. Part of the clones is not present; checked against another copy, under half of the missing clones reflect an unresolved V gene, and the others are unexplained. V and J calls and clone size are those listed in that table; D and trimming were worked out from the DNA. In this sample the table shows 95,000 to 150,000 clones, 74% of which occur a single time. The top ten clones comprise 6% of the sample.

From a lookup of the germline V gene, CDR1 and CDR2 are MNHEY and SVGAGI. V is reduced by 6 bases and J by 6 bases, leaving a spacing of 14 bases between them. CDR3 length: 13 amino acids, cysteine to phenylalanine. Of all the DNA, just the CDR3 is kept, 39 bases in frame from base 1. Remarks on this clone: Its antigen has not been determined. No qualities accompany the bases; no much larger clone lies one base away.

The rearranged chain carries TRBV6-5 and TRBJ1-1; the D gene is not confidently resolved. The sequencing sample was made of peripheral blood. This clonotype originated in a man older than 75 with COVID-19, enrolled during active disease. The nucleotide sequence is TGTGCCAGCAGCCTAACTGCGGAATCTGAAGCTTTCTTT. Its protein is CASSLTAESEAFF.